The 23 T cell receptor beta chains presented below share a single source sample, sequenced in a study of shared clonotypes between healthy human individuals. The repertoire was sequenced with immunoSEQ multiplex PCR; TCRdb's copy has only in-frame clones and lacks some. The repertoire consists of some 1 million clones, with roughly 75% occurring once and the leading ten covering roughly 1.5%. Sample: memory CD4+ T cells sorted from blood. Subset given: CD45RA-negative fraction. These receptor sequences come from a man between 18 and 29 years old in good health.

The V and J genes are TRBV5-1 and TRBJ2-3; TRBD2 aligns across 10 bases. The CDR3 contains 15 residues. CDR1 is SGHRS and CDR2 is YFSETQ in the germline V gene. With 4 bases clipped from V and 1 base from J, the junction kept 3 bases outside the gene matches. The chain's CDR3 is CASSQREGGTDTQYF. In DNA form, the CDR3 reads TGCGCCAGCAGCCAGCGGGAGGGGGGCACAGATACGCAGTATTTT.

The rearrangement uses TRBV2 and TRBJ2-5; D possibly corresponds to TRBD2 (6 bases). The ends were cut back, 6 bases at V and 5 bases at J, with 10 bases in the middle. The CDR3 is 12 residues long. CDR1 is SNHLY and CDR2 is FYNNEI in the germline V gene. CDR3 DNA sequence: TGTGCCAGCAGGGAGGGGTGGGAGACCCAGTACTTC. This sequence encodes CASREGWETQYF.

The chain joins TRBV30 to TRBJ1-4, with TRBD1 matching over 7 bases. V was clipped by 3 bases and J by 2 bases; unmatched bases: 12. CDR1 is GTSNPN, CDR2 SVGIG, per germline (reference sequence). There are 17 residues in the CDR3. This CDR3 reads CAWRRGGAWVTNEKLFF. The DNA of the CDR3 is TGTGCCTGGAGAAGAGGGGGCGCGTGGGTTACTAATGAAAAACTGTTTTTT.

In the case of this clone: One junction end disagrees with the germline gene, perhaps due to a read error. The chain is built from TRBV4-1 and TRBJ2-7, with TRBD2 matching over 12 bases. The CDR3 length is 14 residues. Germline values: CDR1 MGHRA, CDR2 YSYEKL. CDR3 in amino acids: CTSSSLAGGYEQYF. As DNA, the CDR3 is TGCACCAGCAGCTCACTAGCGGGAGGTTACGAGCAGTACTTC.

The chain has TRBV28 and TRBJ1-1; TRBD1 aligns across 8 bases. V dropped 5 bases and J dropped 5; count of bases not matched to a gene: 16. The CDR3 spans 17 residues. Germline V gene lookup returns CDR1 MDHEN and CDR2 SYDVKM. The CDR3 DNA follows: TGTGCCAGCAGTCAACGAGGACAGGGAGTCTCAAGGACTGAAGCTTTCTTT. Translating gives CASSQRGQGVSRTEAFF.

V usage is TRBV2 and J usage is TRBJ1-5; the match to TRBD1 covers 7 bases. The CDR3 is 14 amino acids. V shed 6 bases and J 3 bases; nucleotides not matched to a gene: 5. Per the germline V gene, CDR1 is SNHLY and CDR2 is FYNNEI. The CDR3 is CASSRDRDNQPQHF. The CDR3 bases are TGTGCCAGCAGCCGGGACAGAGACAATCAGCCCCAGCATTTT.

V and J are TRBV11-2 and TRBJ1-2; tentative D call: TRBD1 (5 bases). Germline V gene sequence: CDR1 SGHAT, CDR2 FQNNGV. V shed 5 bases and J shed 7 bases, with 14 bases lying between them. CDR3 size: 13 residues. CDR3: CASSTDRLGGYTF. The CDR3 coding sequence is TGTGCCAGCAGCACTGACAGATTGGGTGGCTACACCTTC.

The CDR3 DNA reads TGTGCCTCCGGGCCCCGCCTAGGCGAGCAGTACTTC. This sequence encodes CASGPRLGEQYF. The rearrangement links TRBV10-3 to TRBJ2-7; no clear D. Trimming removed 11 bases at V and 6 bases at J, with 17 bases between. The CDR3 is 12 amino acids. CDR1 ENHRY and CDR2 SYGVKD come from the germline V gene.

The chain joins TRBV4-2 to TRBJ1-2, with 9 positions matching TRBD1. Germline values: CDR1 LGHNA, CDR2 YNFKEQ. Trimming removed 4 bases from V and 7 bases from J; junction bases left unmatched: 10. The CDR3 consists of 15 residues. The CDR3 protein is CASSLGTGQLTGYTF. As DNA, the CDR3 is TGTGCCAGCAGCCTTGGGACAGGGCAGTTGACTGGCTACACCTTC.

This clone was seen more than once but under ten times. J is TRBJ2-5 and V is TRBV2, with 8 nucleotides matching TRBD1. The germline CDR1 and CDR2 sequences are SNHLY and FYNNEI. The CDR3 spans 14 residues. J gave up 5 bases and V 6 bases, and 8 bases lay outside the gene matches. CDR3 nucleotides: TGTGCCAGCAGGGCGGACAGGGTCAAGGAGACCCAGTACTTC. Its translation: CASRADRVKETQYF.

The chain links TRBV5-1 to TRBJ2-3; 8 bases are shared with TRBD1. V lost 5 bases, J lost 5 bases, and 7 bases stayed unmatched. This CDR3 has 14 residues. Germline loops: CDR1 SGHRS, CDR2 YFSETQ. DNA of the CDR3: TGCGCCAGCAGACCAGGACAGGGACAAGATACGCAGTATTTT. It codes for CASRPGQGQDTQYF.

This clone was seen a single time. The rearrangement uses TRBV30 and TRBJ2-1; the match to TRBD2 covers 7 bases. CDR1 is GTSNPN, CDR2 SVGIG, per germline (reference sequence). The V segment lost 4 bases and the J segment 5 bases; nucleotides outside the gene matches: 5. The CDR3 has 13 amino acids. Written as DNA, the CDR3 is TGTGCCTGGACCCCTAGCGGTGACAATGAGCAGTTCTTC. As protein: CAWTPSGDNEQFF. The full variable domain, rest sourced from reference TRBV30 and TRBJ2-1, is SQTIHQWPATLVQPVGSPLSLECTVEGTSNPNLYWYRQAAGRGLQLLFYSVGIGQISSEVPQNLSASRPQDRQFILSSKKLLLSDSGFYLCAWTPSGDNEQFFGPGTRLTVL.

This clone was counted only a few times. The chain recombines TRBV5-1 with TRBJ1-2; possible D gene TRBD1, 5 bases. This CDR3 spans 13 amino acids. The germline CDR1 and CDR2 sequences are SGHRS and YFSETQ. Between the trimmed V and J ends, which lost 4 bases and 8 bases, there was a span of 15 bases. CDR3 protein: CASSTGPEGGYTF. In DNA, the CDR3 is TGCGCCAGCAGCACGGGACCGGAAGGAGGCTACACCTTC.

As for this clone: This sample includes further DNA sequences coding for the same CDR3. The genes are TRBV18 and TRBJ2-7, with TRBD1 identical over 7 bases. V was clipped by 1 base and J by 3 bases; unmatched bases: 0. Per germline, CDR1 KGHSH and CDR2 LQKENI. This CDR3 comprises 13 residues. In DNA form, the CDR3 reads TGTGCCAGCTCACCACACAGGGGCTACGAGCAGTACTTC. This translates into CASSPHRGYEQYF.

V is TRBV19 and J is TRBJ1-2, with 9 positions matching TRBD1. Germline trimming cut 6 bases from V and 6 bases from J; bases unmatched to any gene: 11. From germline, CDR1 is LNHDA and CDR2 SQIVND (reference sequence). The CDR3 totals 15 residues. As DNA, the CDR3 is TGTGCCAGTAGACGCAAGACGGGACAGGGTCATGGCTACACCTTC. Amino acid sequence: CASRRKTGQGHGYTF.

The V and J genes are TRBV19 and TRBJ2-7; tentative D call: TRBD2 (6 bases). The V gene's germline CDR1 is LNHDA and CDR2 SQIVND (reference sequence). The CDR3 contains 14 residues. V was clipped by 3 bases and J by 0 bases, with 9 bases between them. The CDR3: CASSIGGTSYEQYF. DNA for the CDR3: TGTGCCAGTAGTATTGGGGGGACCTCCTACGAGCAGTACTTC.

The chain links TRBV6-1 to TRBJ1-3, with D perhaps matching TRBD1 (5 bases). The CDR3 has 15 amino acids. Trimming removed 6 bases from V and 0 bases from J, with 12 bases in between. Germline CDR1 MNHNS, CDR2 SASEGT. CDR3 in amino acids: CASRGLLISGNTIYF. The DNA for the CDR3 is TGTGCCAGCAGGGGACTTTTAATCTCTGGAAACACCATATATTTT.

This clone was counted a few times. The gene calls are TRBV7-9 and TRBJ1-1; D unclear. Germline loops: CDR1 SEHNR, CDR2 FQNEAQ (reference sequence). Trimming took 0 bases from V and 3 from J, leaving 8 bases between them. The CDR3 extends over 14 amino acids. The DNA of the CDR3 is TGTGCCAGCAGCTTAGCGTTGCGGGACACTGAAGCTTTCTTT. Translation: CASSLALRDTEAFF.

The CDR3: CSAQTGPHTDTQYF. DNA for the CDR3: TGCAGCGCCCAAACAGGGCCCCACACAGATACGCAGTATTTT. The chain uses TRBV29-1 and TRBJ2-3; possible D gene TRBD1, 6 bases. The CDR3 has 14 amino acids. CDR1 SQVTM and CDR2 ANQGSEA come from the germline V gene. Trimming shortened V by 7 bases and J by 2 bases, and 16 bases separated the two germline ends.

This clone was seen a handful of times. The V and J genes are TRBV29-1 and TRBJ2-7; TRBD1 agrees at 8 bases. The CDR3 extends over 13 amino acids. The V gene's germline CDR1 is SQVTM and CDR2 ANQGSEA. J lost 3 bases, V lost 7 bases, and 8 bases had no gene match. The CDR3 spells CSAARQGIYEQYF. The CDR3 region has the DNA TGCAGCGCCGCGAGACAGGGGATCTACGAGCAGTACTTC.

About this clone itself: This sample includes further DNA sequences coding for the same CDR3. V and J are TRBV7-2 and TRBJ1-5; D possibly corresponds to TRBD1 (5 bases). This CDR3 is 13 amino acids long. V was trimmed by 5 bases and J by 4 bases, leaving 9 bases between them. The germline CDR1 and CDR2 sequences are SGHTA and FQGNSA. The CDR3 loop is CASSQGRNQPQHF. CDR3 DNA sequence: TGTGCCAGCAGCCAGGGACGGAATCAGCCCCAGCATTTT. Together with reference TRBV7-2 and TRBJ1-5, the CDR3 gives the full variable domain: GAGVSQSPSNKVTEKGKDVELRCDPISGHTALYWYRQSLGQGLEFLIYFQGNSAPDKSGLPSDRFSAERTGGSVSTLTIQRTQQEDSAVYLCASSQGRNQPQHFGDGTRLSIL.

The V and J genes are TRBV7-9 and TRBJ2-7, with D hard to call. V lost 0 bases, J lost 6 bases, and 12 bases lay in between. Germline CDR1 and CDR2: SEHNR and FQNEAQ (reference sequence). The CDR3 consists of 14 residues. The CDR3 DNA reads as TGTGCCAGCAGCTTAGCGCCAGGAAAGGGCGAGCAGTACTTC. Translated: CASSLAPGKGEQYF.

The chain joins TRBV6-5 to TRBJ2-7, with TRBD1 as a possible D gene (5 bases). The CDR3 runs 12 residues. Germline values: CDR1 MNHEY, CDR2 SVGAGI. The V end was cut by 5 bases, the J end by 6 bases, with 11 bases between. The CDR3 sequence: CASSRSRGEQYF. CDR3 in DNA: TGTGCCAGCAGTCGTTCAAGGGGCGAGCAGTACTTC.